This TCR beta chain derives from a study of blood T cell repertoires in COVID-19. Study in general: Acute and convalescent COVID-19 samples came from the United States, Italy and Spain. T cells, B-cell-depleted T cells, or PBMCs provided the cDNA or gDNA that served as material.

Per the study methods: Scientists estimated how many nucleated cells there were by amplifying reference gene primers. TCRdb's copy holds only in-frame clones and misses some; the assay was immunoSEQ multiplex PCR. The DNA was the basis for D and trimming; V, J and clone size are from that table. The table lists 71,000 or so clones, approximately 90% of them singletons. The CDR3 sequence is 16 residues long. J was trimmed by 2 bases and V by 1 base; bases with no gene match: 4. Germline loops: CDR1 SGHTA, CDR2 FQGNSA. The TCR was taken from a woman between 18 and 29 years old with acute or convalescent COVID-19. This sequence joins TRBV7-2 and TRBJ2-3; the match to TRBD2 covers 9 bases. The sample taken for sequencing was peripheral blood. Here the CDR3 DNA reads TGTGCCAGCAGCTTAGTAGCGGGAGTCCCCACAGATACGCAGTATTTT. This gives the protein CASSLVAGVPTDTQYF.